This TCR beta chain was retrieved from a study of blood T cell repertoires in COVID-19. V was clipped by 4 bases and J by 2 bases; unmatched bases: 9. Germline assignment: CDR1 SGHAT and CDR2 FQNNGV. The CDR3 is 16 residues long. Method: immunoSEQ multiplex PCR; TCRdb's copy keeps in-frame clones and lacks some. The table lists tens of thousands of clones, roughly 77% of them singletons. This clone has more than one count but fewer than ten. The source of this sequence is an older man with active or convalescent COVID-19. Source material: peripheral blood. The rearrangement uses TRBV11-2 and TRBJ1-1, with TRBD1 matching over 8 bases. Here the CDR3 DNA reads TGTGCCAGCAGCTCGGAGACAGGGGTGCGAAACACTGAAGCTTTCTTT. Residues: CASSSETGVRNTEAFF.